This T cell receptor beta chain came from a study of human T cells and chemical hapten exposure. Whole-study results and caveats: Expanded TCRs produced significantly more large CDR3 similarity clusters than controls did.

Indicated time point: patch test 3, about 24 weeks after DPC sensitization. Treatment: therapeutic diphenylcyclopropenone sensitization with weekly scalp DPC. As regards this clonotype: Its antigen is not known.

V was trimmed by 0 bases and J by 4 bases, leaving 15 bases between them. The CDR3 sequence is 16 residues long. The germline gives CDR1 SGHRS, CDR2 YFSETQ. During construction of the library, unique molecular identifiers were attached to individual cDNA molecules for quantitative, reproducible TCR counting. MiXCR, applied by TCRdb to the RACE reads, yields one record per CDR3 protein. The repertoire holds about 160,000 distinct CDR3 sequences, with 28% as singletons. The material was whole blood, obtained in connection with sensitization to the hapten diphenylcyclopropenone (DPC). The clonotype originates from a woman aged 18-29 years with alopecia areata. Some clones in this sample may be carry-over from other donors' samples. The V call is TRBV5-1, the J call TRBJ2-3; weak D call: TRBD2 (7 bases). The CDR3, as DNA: TGCGCCAGCAGCTTGGACGGGGGGCGGACTGCAGATACGCAGTATTTT. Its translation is CASSLDGGRTADTQYF.